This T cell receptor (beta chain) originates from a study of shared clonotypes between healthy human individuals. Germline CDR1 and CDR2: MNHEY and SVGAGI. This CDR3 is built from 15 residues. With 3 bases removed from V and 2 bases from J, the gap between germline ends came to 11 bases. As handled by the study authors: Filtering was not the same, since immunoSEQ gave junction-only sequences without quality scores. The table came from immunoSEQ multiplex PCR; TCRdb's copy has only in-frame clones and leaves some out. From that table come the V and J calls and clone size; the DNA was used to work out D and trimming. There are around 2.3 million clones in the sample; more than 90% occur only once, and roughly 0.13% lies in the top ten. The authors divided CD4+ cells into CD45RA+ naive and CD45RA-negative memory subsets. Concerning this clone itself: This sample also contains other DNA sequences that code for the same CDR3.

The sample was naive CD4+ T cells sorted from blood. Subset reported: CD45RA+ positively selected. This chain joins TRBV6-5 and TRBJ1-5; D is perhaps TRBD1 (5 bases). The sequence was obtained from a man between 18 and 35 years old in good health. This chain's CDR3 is CASSYARGGNQPQHF. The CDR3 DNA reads TGTGCCAGCAGTTATGCCCGGGGCGGCAATCAGCCCCAGCATTTT.